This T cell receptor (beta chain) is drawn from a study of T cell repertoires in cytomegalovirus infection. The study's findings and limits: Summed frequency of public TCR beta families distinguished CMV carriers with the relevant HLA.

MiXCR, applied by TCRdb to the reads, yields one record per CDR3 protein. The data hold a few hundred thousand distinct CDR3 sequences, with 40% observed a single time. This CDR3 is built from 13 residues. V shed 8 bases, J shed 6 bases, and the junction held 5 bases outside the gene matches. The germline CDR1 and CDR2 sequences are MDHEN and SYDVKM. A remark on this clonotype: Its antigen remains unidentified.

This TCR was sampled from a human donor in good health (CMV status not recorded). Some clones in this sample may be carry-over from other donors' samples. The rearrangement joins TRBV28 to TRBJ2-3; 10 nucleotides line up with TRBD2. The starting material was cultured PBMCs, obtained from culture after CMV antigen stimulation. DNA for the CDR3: TGTGCCAGCGGGGGTAGCGGGGGGGATACGCAGTATTTT. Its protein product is CASGGSGGDTQYF.